This T cell receptor (beta chain) was profiled in a study of blood T cell repertoires in COVID-19. Study-level background: COVID-19 samples collected from the United States, Italy and Spain covered acute and convalescent phases. The analysed material was cDNA or gDNA that came from T cells, B-cell-depleted T cells, or PBMCs.

Original processing methods: Nucleated cell number was recorded as an estimate derived from reference gene primer amplification. Data came from immunoSEQ multiplex PCR; TCRdb stores just in-frame clones and leaves some out. V and J calls and clone size come straight from that table; D and trimming were deduced from the DNA. This table has approximately 130,000 clones, approximately 77% appearing once. V lost 4 bases to trimming and J lost 2 bases, with 14 bases between them. The CDR3 loop spans 15 amino acids. From germline, CDR1 is ENHRY and CDR2 SYGVKD. The J gene is TRBJ2-5, the V gene TRBV10-3; tentatively, D is TRBD1 (7 bases). This TCR came from a man aged 80 or over with acute or convalescent COVID-19. The specimen sequenced was peripheral blood. The CDR3, as DNA: TGTGCCATCAGTGGAGGGGCGGGACAGCAAGAGACCCAGTACTTC. Translating gives CAISGGAGQQETQYF.